This T cell receptor beta chain was identified during a study of a mutant IDH1 vaccine in newly diagnosed glioma. About the research overall: Administration of eight vaccinations to patients took place in weeks 1, 3, 5, 7, 11, 15, 19, 23. Onset of vaccination occurred 4-6 weeks following radiotherapy alone, or with temozolomide cycles.

The time point here: week 11, during vaccination. Vaccinated patients received 300 ug of mutant IDH1 20-mer peptide per dose, with topical imiquimod. This CDR3 has 15 residues. Per germline, CDR1 MNHNS and CDR2 SASEGT. Trimming shortened V by 4 bases and J by 1 base, and 13 bases separated the two germline ends. Concerning this clone itself: Its antigen is unknown.

Profiled with immunoSEQ multiplex PCR; TCRdb holds only in-frame clones, not every one. The sample records about 32,000 clones, around 80% being singletons. This chain connects TRBV6-1 to TRBJ1-2; D uncertain. The sequencing here drew on PBMCs, taken from a glioma patient whose treatment included an IDH1 peptide vaccine. The clonotype was recovered from a man in his thirties or forties with glioma. CDR3 DNA sequence: TGTGCCAGCAGTGGGCGGAGCCTTCTTAACTATGGCTACACCTTC. Its protein is CASSGRSLLNYGYTF.